This is a list of T cell receptor beta chains from one sample in a study of cytotoxic CD8 clonotypes in ibrutinib-treated CLL. Libraries were prepared by immunoSEQ multiplex PCR; TCRdb keeps only in-frame clonotypes and omits some of them. The sample shows around 310,000 clones, just under 80% of them seen only once. Sequencing used PBMCs, obtained before ibrutinib treatment. The receptors come from a human donor with chronic lymphocytic leukemia. The CDR3 runs from the conserved cysteine through the conserved F or W. The order of the fields is D gene, V gene, J gene, clone size, CDR3 DNA, CDR3 protein. The D gene is left open where the match is weak. Clone size appears in some rows only: once, few, many, or a class for an expanded clone.

D gene: .; V gene: TRBV4-3; J gene: TRBJ2-3; clone size: .; CDR3 DNA: TGCGCCAGCAGCCAAAGCGTCCCGAGCACAGATACGCAGTATTTT; CDR3 protein: CASSQSVPSTDTQYF
D gene: .; V gene: TRBV9; J gene: TRBJ2-3; clone size: .; CDR3 DNA: TGTGCCAGCAGCGGAAACAGGGCGGACGGCACAGATACGCAGTATTTT; CDR3 protein: CASSGNRADGTDTQYF
D gene: .; V gene: TRBV5-6; J gene: TRBJ1-1; clone size: .; CDR3 DNA: TGTGCCAGCAGCTTGGCCTCGGGTAACACTGAAGCTTTCTTT; CDR3 protein: CASSLASGNTEAFF
D gene: .; V gene: TRBV2; J gene: TRBJ2-7; clone size: .; CDR3 DNA: TGTGCCAGTCAGGGGTTCTCCTACGAGCAGTACTTC; CDR3 protein: CASQGFSYEQYF
D gene: TRBD1; V gene: TRBV7-6; J gene: TRBJ2-3; clone size: .; CDR3 DNA: TGTGCCAGCAGCATGAGACAGGGGGCATGGAACACAGATACGCAGTATTTT; CDR3 protein: CASSMRQGAWNTDTQYF
D gene: .; V gene: TRBV15; J gene: TRBJ2-7; clone size: .; CDR3 DNA: TGTGCCACCAGCAGACAAGCGGGTTGGCGGTCCGAGCAGTACTTC; CDR3 protein: CATSRQAGWRSEQYF
D gene: .; V gene: TRBV15; J gene: TRBJ2-2; clone size: .; CDR3 DNA: TGTGCCACGTCCGTTGCGAACACCGGGGAGCTGTTTTTT; CDR3 protein: CATSVANTGELFF
D gene: .; V gene: TRBV21-1; J gene: TRBJ2-4; clone size: once; CDR3 DNA: TGTGCCAGCAGCAAGGTGGGTCCCAAAAACATTCAGTACTTC; CDR3 protein: CASSKVGPKNIQYF
D gene: TRBD1; V gene: TRBV7-2; J gene: TRBJ1-4; clone size: .; CDR3 DNA: TGTGCCAGCAGCGCAAGACAGGGAATTGGTGAAAAACTGTTTTTT; CDR3 protein: CASSARQGIGEKLFF
D gene: TRBD2; V gene: TRBV27; J gene: TRBJ2-1; clone size: .; CDR3 DNA: TGTGCCAGCAGTTTACCTAAGGTTGCGGGAGGGTCGGCCAATGAGCAGTTCTTC; CDR3 protein: CASSLPKVAGGSANEQFF
D gene: TRBD2; V gene: TRBV18; J gene: TRBJ2-1; clone size: .; CDR3 DNA: TGTGCCAGCTCACCTCGAGATAGCGGGATCTCCTACAATGAGCAGTTCTTC; CDR3 protein: CASSPRDSGISYNEQFF
D gene: .; V gene: TRBV7-9; J gene: TRBJ2-4; clone size: .; CDR3 DNA: TGTGCCAGCAGCTTAGGCCCACTAGCCAAAAACATTCAGTACTTC; CDR3 protein: CASSLGPLAKNIQYF
D gene: .; V gene: TRBV11-2; J gene: TRBJ2-2; clone size: .; CDR3 DNA: TGTGCCAGCAGCTGGCTAGTTCGGGACGTGAACACCGGGGAGCTGTTTTTT; CDR3 protein: CASSWLVRDVNTGELFF
D gene: .; V gene: TRBV6-6; J gene: TRBJ2-3; clone size: .; CDR3 DNA: TGTGCCAGCAGTTATCCCGACGACCCTAGCACAGATACGCAGTATTTT; CDR3 protein: CASSYPDDPSTDTQYF
D gene: TRBD1; V gene: TRBV5-6; J gene: TRBJ1-2; clone size: .; CDR3 DNA: TGTGCCAGCAGTCATGACAGGGCCTATGGCTACACCTTC; CDR3 protein: CASSHDRAYGYTF
D gene: .; V gene: TRBV9; J gene: TRBJ2-3; clone size: .; CDR3 DNA: TGTGCCAGCAGCGTAGATCCCCTCCGGCCAGATACGCAGTATTTT; CDR3 protein: CASSVDPLRPDTQYF
D gene: TRBD1; V gene: TRBV25-1; J gene: TRBJ1-1; clone size: .; CDR3 DNA: TGTGCCAGCAGCCAGGGGACAGCCACTGAAGCTTTCTTT; CDR3 protein: CASSQGTATEAFF
D gene: .; V gene: TRBV29-1; J gene: TRBJ2-1; clone size: .; CDR3 DNA: TGCAGCGTAGCACAGGTCGGTGAGCAGTTCTTC; CDR3 protein: CSVAQVGEQFF
D gene: TRBD2; V gene: TRBV6-4; J gene: TRBJ2-7; clone size: .; CDR3 DNA: TGTGCCAGCAGTGCCGGACTAGGGGTGATCTACGAGCAGTACTTC; CDR3 protein: CASSAGLGVIYEQYF
D gene: .; V gene: TRBV6-5; J gene: TRBJ2-2; clone size: .; CDR3 DNA: TGTGCCAGCAGCTTCGGACTAGGGGAGCTGTTTTTT; CDR3 protein: CASSFGLGELFF
D gene: TRBD2; V gene: TRBV29-1; J gene: TRBJ2-1; clone size: .; CDR3 DNA: TGCAGCGTTGGGTTAGCGGGCACCTACAATGAGCAGTTCTTC; CDR3 protein: CSVGLAGTYNEQFF
D gene: .; V gene: TRBV5-1; J gene: TRBJ1-2; clone size: .; CDR3 DNA: TGCGCCAGCAGCTTGGTGGCAGCCCCCTTGTTTGACTATGGCTACACCTTC; CDR3 protein: CASSLVAAPLFDYGYTF
D gene: .; V gene: TRBV28; J gene: TRBJ1-3; clone size: .; CDR3 DNA: TGTGCCAGCGGATTAAGCTTAAACTCTGGAAACACCATATATTTT; CDR3 protein: CASGLSLNSGNTIYF
D gene: .; V gene: TRBV10-2; J gene: TRBJ2-2; clone size: .; CDR3 DNA: TGCGCCAGCAGTGATCCAGTAGGCGGGGAGCTGTTTTTT; CDR3 protein: CASSDPVGGELFF
D gene: .; V gene: TRBV13; J gene: TRBJ2-1; clone size: .; CDR3 DNA: TGTGCCAGCAGCCCAGGGGACTTTGAGCAGTTCTTC; CDR3 protein: CASSPGDFEQFF
D gene: TRBD1; V gene: TRBV5-1; J gene: TRBJ2-5; clone size: .; CDR3 DNA: TGCGCCAGCAGCTCGGAGAACAGGGGTTTCGAGACCCAGTACTTC; CDR3 protein: CASSSENRGFETQYF
D gene: TRBD2; V gene: TRBV10-3; J gene: TRBJ2-3; clone size: .; CDR3 DNA: TGTGCCATCAGTGAGACTAGCGGGGCGGTTGGGGATACGCAGTATTTT; CDR3 protein: CAISETSGAVGDTQYF
D gene: .; V gene: TRBV27; J gene: TRBJ2-4; clone size: few; CDR3 DNA: TGTGCCAGCAGTTTCTTAACAGCCAAAAACATTCAGTACTTC; CDR3 protein: CASSFLTAKNIQYF
D gene: TRBD2; V gene: TRBV9; J gene: TRBJ2-1; clone size: once; CDR3 DNA: TGTGCCAGCAGCGCTTTCTGGACTAGCGGGATTGAGAATGAGCAGTTCTTC; CDR3 protein: CASSAFWTSGIENEQFF
D gene: TRBD1; V gene: TRBV15; J gene: TRBJ1-4; clone size: .; CDR3 DNA: TGTGCCACCACCGGGACAGGGGGCGAGTCTTACGAAAAACTGTTTTTT; CDR3 protein: CATTGTGGESYEKLFF
D gene: TRBD2; V gene: TRBV5-6; J gene: TRBJ2-3; clone size: .; CDR3 DNA: TGTGCCAGCAGCTTGCCCGCTAGCGGGTGGGATACGCAGTATTTT; CDR3 protein: CASSLPASGWDTQYF
D gene: .; V gene: TRBV5-1; J gene: TRBJ2-1; clone size: once; CDR3 DNA: TGCGCCAGCGGGCCCGGGACACCGAGCTCCTACAATGAGCAGTTCTTC; CDR3 protein: CASGPGTPSSYNEQFF
D gene: TRBD2; V gene: TRBV15; J gene: TRBJ2-5; clone size: .; CDR3 DNA: TGTGCCACCAGCAGTGGGGCGGGAGGGCCTCAAGAGACCCAGTACTTC; CDR3 protein: CATSSGAGGPQETQYF
D gene: TRBD1; V gene: TRBV7-2; J gene: TRBJ2-2; clone size: .; CDR3 DNA: TGTGCCAGCAGCTTAAAGTACAGGGACAGGGCGAACACCGGGGAGCTGTTTTTT; CDR3 protein: CASSLKYRDRANTGELFF
D gene: .; V gene: TRBV6-6; J gene: TRBJ2-1; clone size: .; CDR3 DNA: TGTGCCAGCAGTTATCGCCTACCCTACAATGAGCAGTTCTTC; CDR3 protein: CASSYRLPYNEQFF
D gene: TRBD2; V gene: TRBV18; J gene: TRBJ2-1; clone size: .; CDR3 DNA: TGTGCCAGCTCACAGAGCGGGAGCTATGGCAATGAGCAGTTCTTC; CDR3 protein: CASSQSGSYGNEQFF
D gene: .; V gene: TRBV6-6; J gene: TRBJ2-7; clone size: .; CDR3 DNA: TGTGCCAGCAGTTTGACTGGAGGCACTAAAGAGCAGTACTTC; CDR3 protein: CASSLTGGTKEQYF
D gene: .; V gene: TRBV7-2; J gene: TRBJ2-1; clone size: .; CDR3 DNA: TGTGCCAGCAGCCCCCTCCGGAGGCCTCACAATGAGCAGTTCTTC; CDR3 protein: CASSPLRRPHNEQFF
D gene: .; V gene: TRBV19; J gene: TRBJ1-2; clone size: once; CDR3 DNA: TGTGCCAGTAGTATAGGCCTTACGGCCCCGCGTAACTATGGCTACACCTTC; CDR3 protein: CASSIGLTAPRNYGYTF
D gene: TRBD2; V gene: TRBV4-2; J gene: TRBJ2-7; clone size: .; CDR3 DNA: TGTGCCAGCAGCCAAGTCGCGGGAGGGAACGAGCAGTACTTC; CDR3 protein: CASSQVAGGNEQYF
D gene: TRBD2; V gene: TRBV27; J gene: TRBJ2-7; clone size: few; CDR3 DNA: TGTGCCAGCAGTTCGATGGGAGGGTACGAGCAGTACTTC; CDR3 protein: CASSSMGGYEQYF
D gene: TRBD1; V gene: TRBV6-5; J gene: TRBJ1-2; clone size: .; CDR3 DNA: TGTGCCAGCAGAGGGACAGCCGTTGGAATCACCTTC; CDR3 protein: CASRGTAVGITF
D gene: .; V gene: TRBV29-1; J gene: TRBJ1-1; clone size: few; CDR3 DNA: TGCAGCGTTGAACAATTTCTCCCCGGCAGTGAAGCTTTCTTT; CDR3 protein: CSVEQFLPGSEAFF
D gene: TRBD2; V gene: TRBV11-2; J gene: TRBJ2-7; clone size: .; CDR3 DNA: TGTGCCAGCAGCTCCTTAGCGGGGTGGCAGACCTACGAGCAGTACTTC; CDR3 protein: CASSSLAGWQTYEQYF
D gene: .; V gene: TRBV5-1; J gene: TRBJ1-1; clone size: once; CDR3 DNA: TGCGCCAGCAGCTTGCAGGGGAATGAAGCTTTCTTT; CDR3 protein: CASSLQGNEAFF
D gene: .; V gene: TRBV2; J gene: TRBJ1-1; clone size: .; CDR3 DNA: TGTGCCAGCAGCCCCCAATGGGGACGGAACACTGAAGCTTTCTTT; CDR3 protein: CASSPQWGRNTEAFF
D gene: TRBD2; V gene: TRBV11-2; J gene: TRBJ2-1; clone size: .; CDR3 DNA: TGTGCCAGCAGCTTAGCCCTAGCGGGAACTGAGCAGTTCTTC; CDR3 protein: CASSLALAGTEQFF
D gene: TRBD2; V gene: TRBV5-1; J gene: TRBJ2-1; clone size: .; CDR3 DNA: TGCGCCAGCAGCTCCCAGCCCAGCGGGGACAATGAGCAGTTCTTC; CDR3 protein: CASSSQPSGDNEQFF